These 3 T cell receptor beta chains share one sample of origin, sequenced in a study of neurological immune-mediated disorders. TCRdb passed the 5' RACE reads through MiXCR, listing each CDR3 protein once. The sample includes roughly 75,000 distinct CDR3 sequences, around 2.6% of them seen just once. The sample consisted of PBMCs. Every receptor here comes from a young woman with multiple sclerosis.

This clonotype occurred many times. The V gene is TRBV7-2, the J gene TRBJ2-1; D unresolved. The CDR3 loop spans 15 amino acids. Trimming pared 6 bases from V and 5 bases from J, leaving 17 bases between. CDR1 SGHTA and CDR2 FQGNSA come from the germline V gene. The CDR3 reads CASRPPGLENNEQFF. The CDR3 bases are TGTGCCAGCAGACCCCCCGGGCTAGAAAACAATGAGCAGTTCTTC.

This clonotype was seen repeatedly, ten times or more. This rearrangement joins TRBV12-3 or TRBV12-4 to TRBJ1-2; D is unresolved. Trimming took off 6 bases at V and 7 bases at J, with 9 bases between the two ends. The CDR3 runs 11 residues. CDR3 residues: CASSSGSGYTF. CDR3 DNA sequence: TGTGCCAGCAGCTCCGGTTCTGGCTACACCTTC.

The chain employs TRBV6-2 or TRBV6-3 and TRBJ2-2; TRBD2 is a possible D gene (5 bases). CDR3 size: 16 residues. V was cut by 0 bases and J by 0 bases, with 8 bases left in between. The germline gives CDR1 MNHEY, CDR2 SVGEGT. CDR3 coding DNA: TGTGCCAGCAGTTACTCGACTACCCCGAACACCGGGGAGCTGTTTTTT. Translated, it gives CASSYSTTPNTGELFF.